This T cell receptor (beta chain) emerged from a study of circulating and synovial CD4+ cells in juvenile arthritis. Findings of the study overall: Circulating pathogenic-like lymphocytes shared a substantially higher fraction of CDR3 sequences with synovium than bulk blood.

Of note for this clone: Its target is unknown.

Sequencing was performed with immunoSEQ multiplex PCR; in TCRdb, only in-frame clones are kept and a portion is missing. The table shows fewer than 35,000 clones, with nearly 95% occurring only once. The CDR3 consists of 12 residues. The germline CDR1 and CDR2 sequences are SGHVS and FQNEAQ. The germline V and J ends were trimmed by 3 bases and 2 bases, with 4 bases remaining between them. This receptor was identified in a human donor with juvenile idiopathic arthritis. The chain has TRBV7-8 and TRBJ2-5; D gene ambiguous. Sequencing was done on a sample of CD4+ T cells from blood. CDR3: CASSFPQETQYF. Written as DNA, the CDR3 is TGTGCCAGCAGCTTTCCTCAAGAGACCCAGTACTTC.